A single sample gave rise to the 23 T cell receptor beta chains below, sequenced in a study of T cell responses to AZD1222 COVID-19 vaccine. Libraries were prepared by immunoSEQ multiplex PCR; TCRdb keeps only in-frame clonotypes and omits some of them. The sample has 130,000 or so clones, 89% seen once; the top ten hold 2.5% to 3.5%. Sequenced material: peripheral blood, taken on day 0 of AZD1222 vaccination. These receptors came from an adult in good health.

This chain joins TRBV3-1 (or the pseudogene TRBV3-2) and TRBJ1-6; TRBD1 might be the D (5 bases). The CDR3 is made up of 15 amino acids. The V end was cut by 1 base, the J end by 8 bases, with 12 bases between. The germline V gene encodes CDR1 LGHDT and CDR2 YNNKEL (reference sequence). The CDR3 region is CASSQAPGLDSPLHF. CDR3 coding DNA: TGTGCCAGCAGCCAAGCCCCAGGGCTGGATTCACCCCTCCACTTT.

The J gene is TRBJ1-2, the V gene TRBV5-6; D gene uncertain. Germline values: CDR1 SGHDT, CDR2 YYEEEE. V was trimmed by 0 bases and J by 0 bases, leaving 9 bases between them. CDR3 length: 15 amino acids. This CDR3 reads CASSLARTTNYGYTF. The CDR3 nucleotides are TGTGCCAGCAGCTTGGCCAGGACCACTAACTATGGCTACACCTTC.

The chain couples TRBV7-3 to TRBJ2-1; TRBD2 might be the D (5 bases). Germline-derived CDR1 and CDR2 are SGHTA and FQGTGA. The CDR3 totals 14 residues. Trimming left V 2 bases short and J 12 bases short, with 17 bases between. This chain's CDR3 is CASSLVAGGGLQFF. CDR3 nucleotide sequence: TGTGCCAGCAGCTTAGTAGCTGGTGGAGGTTTGCAGTTCTTC.

This clone was observed once. This CDR3 is CASSQRPRGGSYYNEQFF. CDR3 DNA sequence: TGCGCCAGCAGCCAAAGACCAAGGGGCGGGAGTTACTACAATGAGCAGTTCTTC. This chain joins TRBV4-3 and TRBJ2-1; 7 positions match TRBD2. V lost 2 bases, J lost 3 bases, and 13 bases stayed unmatched. The CDR3 is made up of 18 amino acids. Germline-derived CDR1 and CDR2 are LGHNA and YSLEER.

The chain recombines TRBV6-8 with TRBJ2-5, with 14 bases that match TRBD2. There are 16 residues in the CDR3. Germline V gives CDR1 MNHGY, CDR2 SAAAGT. The V segment lost 9 bases and the J segment 2 bases; nucleotides outside the gene matches: 8. The DNA of the CDR3 is TGTGCCAGTAGCGGGACTAGCGGGGGAGTACAAGAGACCCAGTACTTC. This gives the protein CASSGTSGGVQETQYF.

The chain has TRBV11-3 and TRBJ1-1, with D possibly being TRBD1 (5 bases). The CDR3 is made up of 14 amino acids. The germline V gene encodes CDR1 SGHNT and CDR2 YENEEA. V was cut by 3 bases and J by 5 bases, with 13 bases left in between. The chain's CDR3 is CASSFSGARTEAFF. The CDR3 DNA reads TGTGCCAGCAGCTTCAGCGGGGCACGGACTGAAGCTTTCTTT.

The chain employs TRBV18 and TRBJ2-7, with 7 positions matching TRBD1. The CDR3 runs 15 residues. Unmatched junction bases numbered 15, after V lost 6 bases and J lost 7 bases. Germline CDR1 is KGHSH and CDR2 is LQKENI. This chain's CDR3 is CASSYTGAGGEEQYF. CDR3 nucleotide sequence: TGTGCCAGCTCCTACACCGGGGCAGGGGGAGAGGAGCAGTACTTC. The variable domain in full, with the rest retrieved from reference TRBV18 and TRBJ2-7, is NAGVMQNPRHLVRRRGQEARLRCSPMKGHSHVYWYRQLPEEGLKFMVYLQKENIIDESGMPKERFSAEFPKEGPSILRIQQVVRGDSAAYFCASSYTGAGGEEQYFGPGTRLTVT.

Regarding this clone: Other DNA sequences in this sample translate to the same CDR3. The CDR3 DNA sequence: TGCGCCAGCAGCTTACAGGGGGTCACAGATACGCAGTATTTT. Residues: CASSLQGVTDTQYF. The chain joins TRBV5-1 to TRBJ2-3, with 8 bases that match TRBD1. CDR3 length equals 14 residues. V lost 2 bases to trimming and J lost 2 bases; unmatched junction nucleotides: 1. The germline V gene encodes CDR1 SGHRS and CDR2 YFSETQ.

This clone was detected many times. V usage is TRBV27 and J usage is TRBJ2-3; D call uncertain. The V gene's germline CDR1 is MNHEY and CDR2 SMNVEV (reference sequence). The CDR3 is made up of 13 amino acids. V lost 6 bases to trimming and J lost 1 base, with 8 bases between them. This chain's CDR3 is CASSRLGTDTQYF. The DNA of the CDR3 is TGTGCCAGCAGCCGCCTTGGCACAGATACGCAGTATTTT.

The chain employs TRBV5-4 and TRBJ2-7, with 9 bases aligning to TRBD1. The germline V gene has CDR1 SGHNT and CDR2 YYREEE (reference sequence). The CDR3 totals 15 residues. V shed 4 bases, J shed 4 bases, and the junction held 9 bases outside the gene matches. The CDR3 here is CASSPDRGMVYEQYF. DNA for the CDR3: TGTGCCAGCAGCCCCGACAGGGGGATGGTGTACGAGCAGTACTTC.

This chain connects TRBV5-5 to TRBJ1-6, with 8 bases aligning to TRBD1. The germline gives CDR1 SGHKS, CDR2 YYEKEE (reference sequence). The J segment lost 7 bases and the V segment lost 0 bases, leaving 6 bases of the junction unmatched. This CDR3 contains 16 residues. The chain's CDR3 is CASSLVPPGGNSPLHF. CDR3 nucleotide sequence: TGTGCCAGCAGCTTGGTGCCCCCAGGGGGCAATTCACCCCTCCACTTT.

The chain carries TRBV5-6 and TRBJ2-2; D is unclear. The CDR3 loop spans 13 amino acids. From germline, CDR1 is SGHDT and CDR2 YYEEEE. V was cut by 4 bases and J by 6 bases, with 10 bases left in between. CDR3 amino acids: CASSPDIAGELFF. The CDR3 region has the DNA TGTGCCAGCAGCCCAGACATTGCCGGGGAGCTGTTTTTT.

The chain has TRBV9 and TRBJ1-3; no firm D call. The CDR3 extends over 13 amino acids. V was pared by 0 bases and J by 4 bases, with 5 bases between. Germline values: CDR1 SGDLS, CDR2 YYNGEE. As DNA, the CDR3 is TGTGCCAGCAGCGTAGCTGTGGGAAACACCATATATTTT. It codes for CASSVAVGNTIYF.

The chain uses TRBV5-5 and TRBJ1-5, with 10 nucleotides matching TRBD1. This CDR3 is 15 amino acids long. The ends lost 4 bases at V and 2 bases at J; junction bases unmatched: 3. Germline V gene lookup returns CDR1 SGHKS and CDR2 YYEKEE (reference sequence). CDR3 in amino acids: CASSAGTGGNQPQHF. The CDR3, as DNA: TGTGCCAGCAGCGCAGGGACAGGGGGCAATCAGCCCCAGCATTTT.

The J gene is TRBJ1-2, the V gene TRBV21-1. TRBV21-1 is annotated as a pseudogene. The CDR3 has 12 residues. The chain's CDR3 is CASNGRPGGYTF. In DNA, the CDR3 is TGTGCCAGCAACGGACGGCCTGGGGGCTACACCTTC.

The chain joins TRBV6-5 to TRBJ1-6; TRBD1 might be the D (5 bases). The V end lost 6 bases, the J end lost 9 bases, and 18 bases lay between the germline ends. This CDR3 contains 15 residues. CDR1 MNHEY and CDR2 SVGAGI come from the germline V gene. CDR3 amino acids: CASSLGEAGRSPLHF. CDR3 sequence (DNA): TGTGCCAGCAGCCTAGGGGAGGCAGGGCGTTCACCCCTCCACTTT.

This clone was counted only a few times. The chain recombines TRBV28 with TRBJ1-2; 7 bases match TRBD1. Germline V gives CDR1 MDHEN, CDR2 SYDVKM. The CDR3 covers 18 residues. V shed 0 bases and J 6 bases; nucleotides not matched to a gene: 16. CDR3 nucleotides: TGTGCCAGCAGTTTATGGGGGATAATACAGGGGACGGGACATGGCTACACCTTC. It encodes CASSLWGIIQGTGHGYTF.

The chain has TRBV21-1 and TRBJ1-5. TRBV21-1 is listed as a pseudogene. This CDR3 is built from 13 residues. The CDR3 region has the DNA TGTGCCAGCATATCTCACGGGGATCAGCCCCAGCATTTT. Residues: CASISHGDQPQHF.

The chain employs TRBV2 and TRBJ1-5; D might be TRBD1 (5 bases). Between the trimmed V and J ends, which lost 7 bases and 3 bases, there was a span of 10 bases. Germline V CDR1 and CDR2: SNHLY, FYNNEI. This CDR3 has 13 residues. The CDR3 nucleotides read TGTGCCAGCAAAGGACAAGTCAATCAGCCCCAGCATTTT. It is translated as CASKGQVNQPQHF.

This chain joins TRBV21-1 and TRBJ2-3; TRBD2 reflects the table's D call only, with no check against the DNA. TRBV21-1 represents a pseudogene. The CDR3 is made up of 18 amino acids. The DNA for the CDR3 is TGTGCCAGCAGCAGTACCCCACTACGGAGCGGGGGTAAAGATACGCAGTATTTT. This codes for CASSSTPLRSGGKDTQYF.

V usage is TRBV7-2 and J usage is TRBJ1-6; the D gene is possibly TRBD1 (6 bases). The CDR3 is made up of 14 amino acids. V dropped 5 bases and J dropped 9 bases, with 14 bases sitting between them. The germline CDR1 and CDR2 sequences are SGHTA and FQGNSA. Here the CDR3 DNA reads TGTGCCAGCAGCCCCGCGGGGGCTAGTTCACCCCTCCACTTT. It is translated as CASSPAGASSPLHF.

The rearrangement joins TRBV12-3 or TRBV12-4 to TRBJ2-2; D assignment may be TRBD1 or TRBD2 (5 bases each). This CDR3 has 13 amino acids. V dropped 8 bases and J dropped 4 bases, with 11 bases sitting between them. CDR3 coding DNA: TGTGCCAGCGGGGGTCCGCTCACCGGGGAGCTGTTTTTT. Translation gives CASGGPLTGELFF.

This clone was recorded once. This rearrangement joins TRBV10-3 to TRBJ2-7; 8 bases fit TRBD1. The V gene's germline CDR1 is ENHRY and CDR2 SYGVKD. V was pared by 6 bases and J by 3 bases, with 1 base of the junction left unmatched. This CDR3 is built from 12 residues. This CDR3 is CAIRQGGYEQYF. The CDR3 DNA reads TGTGCCATCAGACAGGGGGGCTACGAGCAGTACTTC.